These T cell receptor beta chains were read from a single sample in a study of cytomegalovirus exposure and HLA in healthy donors. The data were produced by immunoSEQ multiplex PCR, yet TCRdb's version contains in-frame clones alone and is incomplete. The table has under 200,000 clones, around four fifths seen once. Material for sequencing was PBMCs. These TCRs come from a man aged 25-45 years in good health and CMV-seronegative. Each CDR3 is given with its conserved first and last residue. Each record gives: D gene, V gene, clone size, J gene, CDR3 DNA, CDR3 protein. The D gene is left open where the match is weak. Size values are once, few and many counts, or a class for expanded clones, and some rows have none.

D gene: TRBD1; V gene: TRBV13; clone size: .; J gene: TRBJ1-4; CDR3 DNA: TGTGCCAGCAGCCGGGACAGGGGAAATGAAAAACTGTTTTTT; CDR3 protein: CASSRDRGNEKLFF
D gene: TRBD2; V gene: TRBV7-3; clone size: once; J gene: TRBJ2-5; CDR3 DNA: TGTGCCAGCAGCTTATTCGCGGGAGGCCTCCAAGAGACCCAGTACTTC; CDR3 protein: CASSLFAGGLQETQYF
D gene: .; V gene: TRBV11-2; clone size: .; J gene: TRBJ2-1; CDR3 DNA: TGTGCCAGCAGCTTAGTAGTAGGGGTGAATGAGCAGTTCTTC; CDR3 protein: CASSLVVGVNEQFF
D gene: TRBD1; V gene: TRBV19; clone size: .; J gene: TRBJ1-1; CDR3 DNA: TGTGCCAGTAGGATCGGAGGACAGGGTCGGGGTATGAACACTGAAGCTTTCTTT; CDR3 protein: CASRIGGQGRGMNTEAFF
D gene: .; V gene: TRBV7-9; clone size: .; J gene: TRBJ2-7; CDR3 DNA: TGTGCCAGCAGCTTAGGCAGCAGGGGATTGGTCTACGAGCAGTACTTC; CDR3 protein: CASSLGSRGLVYEQYF
D gene: .; V gene: TRBV19; clone size: .; J gene: TRBJ1-5; CDR3 DNA: TGTGCCAGTAGTCACTCCGGGGGAACCAATAGCAATCAGCCCCAGCATTTT; CDR3 protein: CASSHSGGTNSNQPQHF
D gene: TRBD2; V gene: TRBV9; clone size: once; J gene: TRBJ2-5; CDR3 DNA: TGTGCCAGCAGCGTCTCTAGCGGGGGGAGGTCAGAGACCCAGTACTTC; CDR3 protein: CASSVSSGGRSETQYF
D gene: .; V gene: TRBV2; clone size: .; J gene: TRBJ2-2; CDR3 DNA: TGTGCCAGCAGTGAAGCGGGGATAGGGAGCACCGGGGAGCTGTTTTTT; CDR3 protein: CASSEAGIGSTGELFF
D gene: TRBD2; V gene: TRBV27; clone size: once; J gene: TRBJ2-3; CDR3 DNA: TGTGCCAGCAGTTCAGGGACTAGCGGGCTCACAGATACGCAGTATTTT; CDR3 protein: CASSSGTSGLTDTQYF
D gene: .; V gene: TRBV30; clone size: few; J gene: TRBJ2-1; CDR3 DNA: TGTGCCTGGAGTGTACACCGGGGAGAGCAGTTCTTC; CDR3 protein: CAWSVHRGEQFF